The entry that follows covers one T cell receptor (beta chain) sequence. Its cognate antigen has yet to be identified. No per-base quality is available; no much larger clone lies one base away. The sample contains more than one DNA sequence encoding this CDR3. The sample is drawn from a study of control samples from healthy donors and cancer patients (dated by TCRdb to the early 2020s). The germline ends are 9 bases apart after V is trimmed by 1 base and J by 0 bases. The CDR3, from cysteine to phenylalanine, totals 16 residues. CDR3 DNA only is kept here, 48 bases in frame from base 1. Reading the germline V gene gives CDR1 SNHLY and CDR2 FYNNEI. Library preparation was by the immunoSEQ multiplex PCR assay. What TCRdb holds here is the immuneACCESS table cut down to in-frame rearrangements. Part of the clones is not present; checked against another copy, under half of the missing clones reflect an unresolved V gene, and the others are unexplained. This sample holds 150,000 to 200,000 clones; approximately 92% were observed only once. In total, the top ten clones hold over 1.1% of the sample.

The sample was blood. This clonotype was sampled from a man between 18 and 29 years old in good health. The V and J segments used are TRBV2 and TRBJ1-4, with no confidently assigned D gene. Read as DNA, the sequence is TGTGCCAGCAGTGAAGGGCGGACCACAACTAATGAAAAACTGTTTTTT. Its protein reads: CASSEGRTTTNEKLFF.